This TCR beta chain appears in the sequencing data of a study of T cell clones after liver transplantation. Deletions cut 5 bases from V and 1 base from J, with 23 bases between. The CDR3 length is 18 residues. The germline gives CDR1 SGHAT, CDR2 FQNNGV. Sequencing used immunoSEQ multiplex PCR; TCRdb keeps in-frame clones, though not all of them. The sample has over 60,000 clones, 80% seen once. The material sequenced was CD4+ T cells from blood, taken before liver transplant. This sequence joins TRBV11-2 and TRBJ1-1; a weak D match, TRBD1 (5 bases). The TCR sequence derives from a human donor who received a liver transplant. CDR3: CASSPRAGLRAPNTEAFF. The CDR3 bases are TGTGCCAGCAGCCCGAGGGCAGGGCTCAGGGCCCCGAACACTGAAGCTTTCTTT.